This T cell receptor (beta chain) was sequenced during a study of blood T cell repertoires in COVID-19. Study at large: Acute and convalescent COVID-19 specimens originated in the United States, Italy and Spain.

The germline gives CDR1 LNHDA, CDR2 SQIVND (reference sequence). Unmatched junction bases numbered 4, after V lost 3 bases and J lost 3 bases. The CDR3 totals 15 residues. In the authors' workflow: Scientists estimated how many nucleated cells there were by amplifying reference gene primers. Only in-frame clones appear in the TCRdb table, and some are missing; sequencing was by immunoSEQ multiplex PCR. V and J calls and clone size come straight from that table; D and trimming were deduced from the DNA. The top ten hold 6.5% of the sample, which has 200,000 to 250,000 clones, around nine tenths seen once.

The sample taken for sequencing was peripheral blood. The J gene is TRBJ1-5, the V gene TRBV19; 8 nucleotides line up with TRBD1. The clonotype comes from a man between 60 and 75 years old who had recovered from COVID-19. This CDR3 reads CASSILTGVNQPQHF. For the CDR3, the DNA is TGTGCCAGTAGTATTTTGACAGGGGTCAATCAGCCCCAGCATTTT. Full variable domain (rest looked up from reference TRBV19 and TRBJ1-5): DGGITQSPKYLFRKEGQNVTLSCEQNLNHDAMYWYRQDPGQGLRLIYYSQIVNDFQKGDIAEGYSVSREKKESFPLTVTSAQKNPTAFYLCASSILTGVNQPQHFGDGTRLSIL.